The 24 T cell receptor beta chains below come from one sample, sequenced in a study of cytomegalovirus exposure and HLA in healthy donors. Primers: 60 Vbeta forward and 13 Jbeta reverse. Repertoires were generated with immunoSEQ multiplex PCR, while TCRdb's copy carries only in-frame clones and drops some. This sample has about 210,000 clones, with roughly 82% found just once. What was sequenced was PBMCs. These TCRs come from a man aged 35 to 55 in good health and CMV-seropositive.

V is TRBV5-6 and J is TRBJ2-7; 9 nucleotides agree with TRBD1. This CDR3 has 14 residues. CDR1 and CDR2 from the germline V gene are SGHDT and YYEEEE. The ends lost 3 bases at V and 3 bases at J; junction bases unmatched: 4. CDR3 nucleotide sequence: TGTGCCAGCAGCTCGGGGACAGGGATCTACGAGCAGTACTTC. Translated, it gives CASSSGTGIYEQYF.

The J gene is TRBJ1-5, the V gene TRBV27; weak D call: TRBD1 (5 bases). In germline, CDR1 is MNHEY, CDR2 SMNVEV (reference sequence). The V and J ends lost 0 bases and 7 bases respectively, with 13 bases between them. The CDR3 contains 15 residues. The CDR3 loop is CASSLSPGGAQPQHF. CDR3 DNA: TGTGCCAGCAGTTTATCGCCGGGGGGAGCACAGCCCCAGCATTTT.

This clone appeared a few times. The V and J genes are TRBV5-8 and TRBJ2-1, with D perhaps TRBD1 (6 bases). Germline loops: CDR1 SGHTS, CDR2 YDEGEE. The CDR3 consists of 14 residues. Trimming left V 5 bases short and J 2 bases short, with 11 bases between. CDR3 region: CASRIQGTYNEQFF. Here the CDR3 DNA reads TGTGCCAGCAGGATACAGGGTACCTACAATGAGCAGTTCTTC.

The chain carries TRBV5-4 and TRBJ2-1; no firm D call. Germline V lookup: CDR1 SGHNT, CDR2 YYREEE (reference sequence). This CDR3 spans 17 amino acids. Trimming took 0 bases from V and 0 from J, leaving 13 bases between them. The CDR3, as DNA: TGTGCCAGCAGCTTGGAACAGCAGGTGGGCTCCTACAATGAGCAGTTCTTC. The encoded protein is CASSLEQQVGSYNEQFF.

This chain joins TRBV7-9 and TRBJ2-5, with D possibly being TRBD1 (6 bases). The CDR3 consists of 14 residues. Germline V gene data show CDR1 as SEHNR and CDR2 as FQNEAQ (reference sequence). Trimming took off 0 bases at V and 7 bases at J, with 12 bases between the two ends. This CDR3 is CASSLAGQPWTQYF. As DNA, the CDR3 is TGTGCCAGCAGCTTAGCGGGACAACCTTGGACCCAGTACTTC.

The CDR3 reads CSVEEAYSEAFF. CDR3 in DNA: TGCAGCGTTGAAGAAGCGTATTCTGAAGCTTTCTTT. The chain is built from TRBV29-1 and TRBJ1-1; the D is unclear. The ends were cut back, 0 bases at V and 6 bases at J, with 8 bases in the middle. Germline V gene data show CDR1 as SQVTM and CDR2 as ANQGSEA. The CDR3 runs to 12 residues.

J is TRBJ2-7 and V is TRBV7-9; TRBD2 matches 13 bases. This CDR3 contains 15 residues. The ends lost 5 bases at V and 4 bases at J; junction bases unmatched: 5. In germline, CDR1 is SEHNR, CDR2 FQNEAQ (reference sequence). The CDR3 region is CASSTGTSGNYEQYF. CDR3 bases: TGTGCCAGCAGCACCGGGACTAGCGGGAATTACGAGCAGTACTTC.

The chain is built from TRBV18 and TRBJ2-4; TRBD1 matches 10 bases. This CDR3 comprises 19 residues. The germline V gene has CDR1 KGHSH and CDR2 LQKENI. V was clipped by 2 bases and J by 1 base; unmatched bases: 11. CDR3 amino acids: CASSPIGTGARGAKNIQYF. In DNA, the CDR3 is TGTGCCAGCTCACCAATCGGGACAGGGGCTCGGGGGGCCAAAAACATTCAGTACTTC.

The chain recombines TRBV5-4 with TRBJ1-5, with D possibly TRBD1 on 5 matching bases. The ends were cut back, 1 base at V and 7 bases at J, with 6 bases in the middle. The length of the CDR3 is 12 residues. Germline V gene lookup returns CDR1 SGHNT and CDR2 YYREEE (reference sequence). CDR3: CASSLNRQPQHF. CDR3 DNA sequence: TGTGCCAGCAGCTTGAACAGGCAGCCCCAGCATTTT.

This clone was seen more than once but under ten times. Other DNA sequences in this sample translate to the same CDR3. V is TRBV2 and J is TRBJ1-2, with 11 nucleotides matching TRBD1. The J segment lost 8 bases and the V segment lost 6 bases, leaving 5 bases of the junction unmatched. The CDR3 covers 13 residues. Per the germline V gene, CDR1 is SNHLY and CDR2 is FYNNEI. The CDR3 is CASRGQGVGGYTF. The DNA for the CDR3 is TGTGCCAGCAGGGGACAGGGGGTAGGGGGCTACACCTTC.

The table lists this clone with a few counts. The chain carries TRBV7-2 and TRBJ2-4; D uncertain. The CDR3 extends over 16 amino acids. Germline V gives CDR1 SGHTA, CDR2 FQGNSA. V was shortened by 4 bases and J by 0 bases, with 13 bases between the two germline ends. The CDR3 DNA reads TGTGCCAGCAGCTCAGTCAGTACCCTAGCCAAAAACATTCAGTACTTC. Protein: CASSSVSTLAKNIQYF.

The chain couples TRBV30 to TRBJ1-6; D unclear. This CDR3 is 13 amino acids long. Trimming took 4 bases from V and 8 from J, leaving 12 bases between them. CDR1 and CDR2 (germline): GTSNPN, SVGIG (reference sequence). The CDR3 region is CAWTGSGDSPLHF. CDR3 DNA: TGTGCCTGGACCGGATCCGGGGATTCACCCCTCCACTTT.

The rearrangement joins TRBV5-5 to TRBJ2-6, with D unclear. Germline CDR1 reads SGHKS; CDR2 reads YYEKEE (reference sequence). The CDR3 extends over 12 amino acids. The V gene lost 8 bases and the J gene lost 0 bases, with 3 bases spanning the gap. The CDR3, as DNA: TGTGCCAGTAACTCTGGGGCCAACGTCCTGACTTTC. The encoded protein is CASNSGANVLTF.

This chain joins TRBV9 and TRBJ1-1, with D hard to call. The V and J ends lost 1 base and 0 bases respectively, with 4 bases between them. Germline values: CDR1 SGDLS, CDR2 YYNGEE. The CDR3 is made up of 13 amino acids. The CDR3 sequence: CASSVNMNTEAFF. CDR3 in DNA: TGTGCCAGCAGCGTAAACATGAACACTGAAGCTTTCTTT.

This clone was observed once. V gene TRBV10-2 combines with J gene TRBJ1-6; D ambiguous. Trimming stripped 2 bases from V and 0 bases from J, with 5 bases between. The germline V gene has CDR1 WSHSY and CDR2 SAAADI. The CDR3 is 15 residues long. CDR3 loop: CASSEASSYNSPLHF. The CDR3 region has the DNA TGCGCCAGCAGTGAGGCGAGCTCCTATAATTCACCCCTCCACTTT.

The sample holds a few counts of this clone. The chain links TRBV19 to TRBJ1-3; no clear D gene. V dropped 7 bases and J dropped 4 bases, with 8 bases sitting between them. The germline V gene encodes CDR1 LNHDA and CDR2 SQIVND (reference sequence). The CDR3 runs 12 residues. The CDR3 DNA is TGTGCCAGTAATGGCGGGGGAAACACCATATATTTT. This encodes CASNGGGNTIYF.

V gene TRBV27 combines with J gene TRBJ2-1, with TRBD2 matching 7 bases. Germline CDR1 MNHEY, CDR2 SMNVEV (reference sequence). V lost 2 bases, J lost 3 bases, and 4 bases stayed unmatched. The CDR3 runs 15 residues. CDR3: CASSLTGGGYNEQFF. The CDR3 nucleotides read TGTGCCAGCAGTTTAACGGGAGGAGGCTACAATGAGCAGTTCTTC.

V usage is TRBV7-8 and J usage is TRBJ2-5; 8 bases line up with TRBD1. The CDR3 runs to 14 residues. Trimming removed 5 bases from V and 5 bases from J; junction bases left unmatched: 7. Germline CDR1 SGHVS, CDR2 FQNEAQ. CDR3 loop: CASSIWTGSETQYF. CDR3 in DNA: TGTGCCAGCAGCATTTGGACAGGGAGCGAGACCCAGTACTTC.

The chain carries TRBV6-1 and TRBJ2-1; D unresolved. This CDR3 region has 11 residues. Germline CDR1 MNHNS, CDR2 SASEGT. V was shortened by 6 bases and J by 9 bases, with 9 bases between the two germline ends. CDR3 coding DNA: TGTGCCAGCAGCGCGCTGAGTGAGCAGTTCTTC. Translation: CASSALSEQFF.

As DNA, the CDR3 is TGTGCCAGTACCCAGACAGGAGGCAACGAGCAGTACTTC. This codes for CASTQTGGNEQYF. V usage is TRBV19 and J usage is TRBJ2-7; tentative D call: TRBD1 (6 bases). The CDR3 loop spans 13 amino acids. V dropped 7 bases and J dropped 5 bases, with 15 bases sitting between them. Germline V gene data show CDR1 as LNHDA and CDR2 as SQIVND (reference sequence).

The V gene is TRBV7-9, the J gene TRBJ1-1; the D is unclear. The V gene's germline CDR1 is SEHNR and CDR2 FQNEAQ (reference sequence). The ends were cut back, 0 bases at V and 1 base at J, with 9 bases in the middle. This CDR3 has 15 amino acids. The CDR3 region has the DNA TGTGCCAGCAGCTTAGCGCGCGGGTCGAACACTGAAGCTTTCTTT. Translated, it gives CASSLARGSNTEAFF.

The CDR3 sequence: CASSPLEAISEAYEQYF. In DNA form, the CDR3 reads TGTGCCAGCAGTCCCCTTGAGGCTATCTCGGAAGCCTACGAGCAGTACTTC. The rearrangement joins TRBV28 to TRBJ2-7, with D uncertain. The V gene lost 5 bases and the J gene lost 2 bases, with 22 bases spanning the gap. Germline V CDR1 and CDR2: MDHEN, SYDVKM. The CDR3 consists of 17 residues.

The CDR3 nucleotides read TGCGCCAGCAGCTCCTCCCCCGGACAGCAGTCCTATGGCTACACCTTC. Protein: CASSSSPGQQSYGYTF. The gene calls are TRBV5-1 and TRBJ1-2, with D perhaps matching TRBD1 (6 bases). The length of the CDR3 is 16 residues. CDR1 and CDR2 (germline): SGHRS, YFSETQ. The germline V and J ends were trimmed by 3 bases and 4 bases, with 19 bases remaining between them.

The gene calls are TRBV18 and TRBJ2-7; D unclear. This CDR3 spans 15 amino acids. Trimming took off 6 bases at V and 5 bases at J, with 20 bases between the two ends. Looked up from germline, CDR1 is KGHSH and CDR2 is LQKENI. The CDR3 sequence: CASSQEIARPNEQYF. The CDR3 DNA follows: TGTGCCAGCTCTCAAGAAATAGCTAGGCCCAACGAGCAGTACTTC.